These T cell receptor beta chains were read from a single sample in a study of Ad26.COV2.S vaccination and SARS-CoV-2 variants. Here immunoSEQ multiplex PCR was the method, and the copy in TCRdb shows in-frame clones only, minus some. Of 380,000 or so clones listed, more than 85% are singletons. The starting material was peripheral blood, obtained in a trial of Ad26.COV2.S vaccine versus placebo. These receptors were taken from a person between 18 and 65 years old who received the Ad26.COV2.S COVID-19 vaccine or a placebo. Both conserved end residues are part of each CDR3. A D gene is named only where the DNA matches it firmly. Only some rows state a clone size, as once, few, many or a class for expanded clones.

d_call: .
v_call: TRBV28
clone_size: .
j_call: TRBJ1-3
cdr3_aa: CASSLVEPRSGNTIYF
cdr3_nt: TGTGCCAGCAGTTTAGTGGAGCCCCGCTCTGGAAACACCATATATTTT

d_call: .
v_call: TRBV13
clone_size: .
j_call: TRBJ2-7
cdr3_aa: CASSLVSAGASYEQYF
cdr3_nt: TGTGCCAGCAGCTTAGTATCGGCAGGGGCCTCCTACGAGCAGTACTTC

d_call: TRBD1
v_call: TRBV30
clone_size: .
j_call: TRBJ2-3
cdr3_aa: CAWSVEGASTDTQYF
cdr3_nt: TGTGCCTGGAGTGTAGAGGGGGCAAGCACAGATACGCAGTATTTT

d_call: TRBD1
v_call: TRBV6-6
clone_size: .
j_call: TRBJ1-5
cdr3_aa: CASTLDRGNQPQHF
cdr3_nt: TGTGCCAGCACCTTGGACAGGGGGAATCAGCCCCAGCATTTT

d_call: TRBD1
v_call: TRBV5-1
clone_size: .
j_call: TRBJ1-1
cdr3_aa: CASSLPGQGGGTEAFF
cdr3_nt: TGCGCCAGCAGCTTACCGGGACAGGGTGGGGGCACTGAAGCTTTCTTT

d_call: TRBD1
v_call: TRBV7-2
clone_size: .
j_call: TRBJ2-3
cdr3_aa: CASSSTGGSGTDTQYF
cdr3_nt: TGTGCCAGCAGCTCCACAGGGGGGAGCGGGACAGATACGCAGTATTTT

d_call: .
v_call: TRBV5-1
clone_size: few
j_call: TRBJ2-7
cdr3_aa: CASAEVTSYEQYF
cdr3_nt: TGCGCCAGCGCTGAAGTGACATCCTACGAGCAGTACTTC

d_call: TRBD1
v_call: TRBV4-3
clone_size: .
j_call: TRBJ2-1
cdr3_aa: CASSQAGTGDYNEQFF
cdr3_nt: TGCGCCAGCAGCCAAGCCGGGACAGGGGATTACAATGAGCAGTTCTTC

d_call: .
v_call: TRBV7-8
clone_size: .
j_call: TRBJ1-2
cdr3_aa: CASSLVRSNYGYTF
cdr3_nt: TGTGCCAGCAGCTTAGTTAGGTCAAACTATGGCTACACCTTC

d_call: TRBD1
v_call: TRBV7-2
clone_size: .
j_call: TRBJ1-2
cdr3_aa: CASSLAPRTGMSGYTF
cdr3_nt: TGTGCCAGCAGCTTAGCACCGAGGACAGGGATGAGTGGCTACACCTTC

d_call: .
v_call: TRBV5-6
clone_size: .
j_call: TRBJ2-2
cdr3_aa: CASSFFLAEYTGELFF
cdr3_nt: TGTGCCAGCAGCTTTTTCTTGGCTGAATACACCGGGGAGCTGTTTTTT

d_call: .
v_call: TRBV11-3
clone_size: .
j_call: TRBJ2-2
cdr3_aa: CASSPHPHPGTGELFF
cdr3_nt: TGTGCCAGCAGCCCCCACCCTCATCCAGGGACAGGGGAGCTGTTTTTT

d_call: TRBD1
v_call: TRBV2
clone_size: .
j_call: TRBJ2-5
cdr3_aa: CASSIQGVTQYF
cdr3_nt: TGTGCCAGCAGTATACAGGGGGTGACCCAGTACTTC

d_call: TRBD1
v_call: TRBV19
clone_size: once
j_call: TRBJ1-5
cdr3_aa: CASSGTGGLQPQHF
cdr3_nt: TGTGCCAGTTCCGGGACAGGGGGCCTTCAGCCCCAGCATTTT

d_call: .
v_call: TRBV28
clone_size: .
j_call: TRBJ1-5
cdr3_aa: CASSLYRTVGQPQHF
cdr3_nt: TGTGCCAGCAGTTTATATCGGACAGTCGGCCAGCCCCAGCATTTT

d_call: .
v_call: TRBV3-1/TRBV3-2
clone_size: once
j_call: TRBJ2-1
cdr3_aa: CASSQYTGGGEQFF
cdr3_nt: TGTGCCAGCAGCCAATATACAGGAGGGGGTGAGCAGTTCTTC

d_call: .
v_call: TRBV23-1
clone_size: .
j_call: TRBJ2-3
cdr3_aa: CASSQSETDNTDTQYF
cdr3_nt: TGCGCCAGCAGTCAATCGGAGACGGATAACACAGATACGCAGTATTTT

d_call: .
v_call: TRBV27
clone_size: .
j_call: TRBJ1-5
cdr3_aa: CASSLRRDSFYSNQPQHF
cdr3_nt: TGTGCCAGCAGTCTCCGCCGTGACAGTTTTTATAGCAATCAGCCCCAGCATTTT

d_call: TRBD2
v_call: TRBV15
clone_size: .
j_call: TRBJ2-4
cdr3_aa: CATSRDNAGGPKNIQYF
cdr3_nt: TGTGCCACCAGCAGAGATAACGCGGGAGGGCCTAAAAACATTCAGTACTTC

d_call: .
v_call: TRBV19
clone_size: few
j_call: TRBJ2-5
cdr3_aa: CASSPGTMGTQYF
cdr3_nt: TGTGCCAGTAGTCCCGGGACAATGGGGACCCAGTACTTC

d_call: TRBD1
v_call: TRBV7-2
clone_size: .
j_call: TRBJ2-7
cdr3_aa: CASSLQQGAGEQYF
cdr3_nt: TGTGCCAGCAGCTTACAACAGGGGGCGGGGGAGCAGTACTTC

d_call: .
v_call: TRBV3-1/TRBV3-2
clone_size: once
j_call: TRBJ1-2
cdr3_aa: CASSHLPPQNYGYTF
cdr3_nt: TGTGCCAGCAGCCACCTTCCTCCCCAGAACTATGGCTACACCTTC

d_call: .
v_call: TRBV5-3
clone_size: .
j_call: TRBJ2-7
cdr3_aa: CARSLTRSPYEQYF
cdr3_nt: TGTGCCAGAAGCTTGACACGGAGTCCCTACGAGCAGTACTTC

d_call: .
v_call: TRBV2
clone_size: .
j_call: TRBJ1-5
cdr3_aa: CASSGARGGHQPQHF
cdr3_nt: TGTGCCAGCAGTGGTGCGAGGGGAGGCCATCAGCCCCAGCATTTT

d_call: .
v_call: TRBV3-1/TRBV3-2
clone_size: .
j_call: TRBJ1-6
cdr3_aa: CASSQDSRRSPLHF
cdr3_nt: TGTGCCAGCAGCCAAGACTCGAGGAGATCACCCCTCCACTTT

d_call: .
v_call: TRBV27
clone_size: .
j_call: TRBJ1-4
cdr3_aa: CASRFAGANEKLFF
cdr3_nt: TGTGCCAGCAGATTCGCAGGGGCTAATGAAAAACTGTTTTTT

d_call: .
v_call: TRBV2
clone_size: .
j_call: TRBJ2-1
cdr3_aa: CASHAGENEQFF
cdr3_nt: TGTGCCAGCCACGCAGGGGAGAATGAGCAGTTCTTC